The rows below give T cell receptor beta chains drawn from one sample of a study of T cells after yellow fever vaccination. TCRdb fed the 5' RACE reads into MiXCR, producing one record per CDR3 protein. The table shows some 220,000 distinct CDR3 sequences, with under 3.5% occurring only once. This material consisted of CD4+ T cells sorted from PBMCs, taken 10 days after the yellow fever booster vaccination. Every receptor here comes from a man between 18 and 29 years old who received the YFV17D yellow fever vaccine. CDR3s include the opening cysteine and the closing phenylalanine or tryptophan. The D gene is left open where the match is weak. For some rows the clone size is stated as once, few or many, or as a class when expanded; others skip it.

D	V	size	length	J	DNA	CDR3
-	TRBV2	-	15	TRBJ2-5	TGTGCCAGCAGTGAAGAGGCCAGCGTTCAAGAGACCCAGTACTTC	CASSEEASVQETQYF
-	TRBV30	many	15	TRBJ1-3	TGTGCCTGGAGAGAAGGGGGATACTCTGGAAACACCATATATTTT	CAWREGGYSGNTIYF
TRBD2	TRBV10-3	many	15	TRBJ2-2	TGTGCCATCGGCCGCGGGGGGCAAGGAACCGGGGAGCTGTTTTTT	CAIGRGGQGTGELFF
-	TRBV7-9	many	12	TRBJ2-7	TGTGCCAGCAGCTCCCTTCATGGCGAGCAGTACTTC	CASSSLHGEQYF
-	TRBV7-6	many	12	TRBJ2-3	TGTGCCAGCAGCTTAGCCACAGATACGCAGTATTTT	CASSLATDTQYF
-	TRBV7-2	-	14	TRBJ1-5	TGTGCCAGCAGCTTAGCAGGGTTGTATCAGCCCCAGCATTTT	CASSLAGLYQPQHF
TRBD2	TRBV10-3	many	17	TRBJ2-2	TGTGCCACCGCCGGGACTAGCGGGGGGGGGAACACCGGGGAGCTGTTTTTT	CATAGTSGGGNTGELFF
-	TRBV30	-	14	TRBJ1-4	TGTGCCTGGAGTGTACTGAAAGGCGGTGAAAAACTGTTTTTT	CAWSVLKGGEKLFF
-	TRBV6-6	few	15	TRBJ1-1	TGTGCCAGCACTCCCGGGGATACAGGGTGGGCTGAAGCTTTCTTT	CASTPGDTGWAEAFF
-	TRBV28	-	13	TRBJ1-2	TGTGCCAGCAGTTTGGGTGGAGTTAAGGGCTACACCTTC	CASSLGGVKGYTF
-	TRBV11-2	-	13	TRBJ2-3	TGTGCCAGCAGCTTAGATCTCGCCAATACGCAGTATTTT	CASSLDLANTQYF
-	TRBV7-2	few	13	TRBJ1-5	TGTGCCAGCAGCACGCGGACATATCAGCCCCAGCATTTT	CASSTRTYQPQHF
TRBD2	TRBV5-6	-	15	TRBJ2-5	TGTGCCAGCAGACCCGGGACTAGCGGGGAAGAGACCCAGTACTTC	CASRPGTSGEETQYF
TRBD2	TRBV3-1	-	15	TRBJ2-4	TGTGCCAGCAGCCCCCCGGGTAGCGGGATGGGCATTCAGTACTTC	CASSPPGSGMGIQYF
-	TRBV29-1	few	13	TRBJ1-1	TGCAGCGTTGCCGAGGGGAGAGGCACTGAAGCTTTCTTT	CSVAEGRGTEAFF
-	TRBV6-2/TRBV6-3	few	16	TRBJ2-2	TGTGCCAGCAGTGATCAAGGGGCGGCGAACACCGGGGAGCTGTTTTTT	CASSDQGAANTGELFF
TRBD2	TRBV4-1	many	16	TRBJ2-2	TGCGCCAGCAGCCGAGTAGGGACTAGCCACACCGGGGAGCTGTTTTTT	CASSRVGTSHTGELFF
-	TRBV9	many	15	TRBJ2-2	TGTGCCAGCAGCGTAGCTAGCAGGGGCTCCGGGGAGCTGTTTTTT	CASSVASRGSGELFF
TRBD1	TRBV7-2	few	14	TRBJ1-4	TGTGCCAGCAGCCGCGGGACAGGGTTTGAAAAACTGTTTTTT	CASSRGTGFEKLFF
TRBD2	TRBV7-2	many	16	TRBJ2-5	TGTGCCAGCACTTTAGAGGCTAGCGGGGGGGCAAAGACCCAGTACTTC	CASTLEASGGAKTQYF
-	TRBV10-3	many	15	TRBJ1-1	TGTGCCATCAGTGAGCGCCAGGGCCTTTACACTGAAGCTTTCTTT	CAISERQGLYTEAFF
TRBD2	TRBV4-1	few	16	TRBJ2-5	TGCGCCAGCAGCCAAGGGCCAGCGGGGGGCCAAGAGACCCAGTACTTC	CASSQGPAGGQETQYF
TRBD2	TRBV24-1	-	18	TRBJ2-1	TGTGCCACCAGTGATTTGGGGACTAGCGGAGACTTCTACAATGAGCAGTTCTTC	CATSDLGTSGDFYNEQFF
-	TRBV12-3/TRBV12-4	many	15	TRBJ1-5	TGTGCCAGCAGAAGAACCGGGACACCCAATCAGCCCCAGCATTTT	CASRRTGTPNQPQHF
-	TRBV5-1	many	13	TRBJ2-3	TGCGCCAGCAGAAACTTAGGGGGGAATACGCAGTATTTT	CASRNLGGNTQYF
TRBD2	TRBV7-3	-	15	TRBJ2-1	TGTGCCAGCAGCAAGCTAGCGGACTCCTACAATGAGCAGTTCTTC	CASSKLADSYNEQFF
-	TRBV6-1	few	13	TRBJ1-1	TGTGCCAGCAGTGAAGCGCTTAAGATTGAAGCTTTCTTT	CASSEALKIEAFF
-	TRBV7-9	many	15	TRBJ1-4	TGTGCCAGCAGCTTAGGAGGACAGCTAAATGAAAAACTGTTTTTT	CASSLGGQLNEKLFF
-	TRBV20-1	few	13	TRBJ2-1	TGCAGTGCTAGAGATCTTATTCATATTGAGCAGTTCTTC	CSARDLIHIEQFF
-	TRBV7-9	few	12	TRBJ1-1	TGTGCCAGCAGTCTCATTGAGGCTGAAGCTTTCTTT	CASSLIEAEAFF
TRBD1	TRBV7-2	many	15	TRBJ1-4	TGTGCCAGCAGCTTACCGACAGGGGATAATGAAAAACTGTTTTTT	CASSLPTGDNEKLFF
-	TRBV6-2/TRBV6-3	few	16	TRBJ2-7	TGTGCCAGCAGTTACTCGGGGGGTTCCCTCTCCTACGAGCAGTACTTC	CASSYSGGSLSYEQYF
-	TRBV6-1	-	18	TRBJ1-6	TGTGCCAGCAGTGAAAAGGGGAGCGTCCGGAGCTATAATTCACCCCTCCACTTT	CASSEKGSVRSYNSPLHF
-	TRBV7-2	few	17	TRBJ1-6	TGTGCCAGCAGCTTAGGGGCAGGCCTCTCCTATAATTCACCCCTCCACTTT	CASSLGAGLSYNSPLHF
TRBD1	TRBV5-5	few	17	TRBJ1-2	TGTGCCAGCAGCTTGGTCTGGACAGGGGGCAGGGAGTATGGCTACACCTTC	CASSLVWTGGREYGYTF
-	TRBV19	few	13	TRBJ1-2	TGTGCCAGCCGCCGGGACGGTAACTATGGCTACACCTTC	CASRRDGNYGYTF
-	TRBV19	few	14	TRBJ2-5	TGTGCCAGTAGTCCCGGGGGCTCAGTGGAGACCCAGTACTTC	CASSPGGSVETQYF
TRBD2	TRBV7-3	many	13	TRBJ2-3	TGTGCCAGCAGCCCCCGCCGGGGGGGGGGGCAGTATTTT	CASSPRRGGGQYF
TRBD1	TRBV7-2	-	18	TRBJ1-6	TGTGCCAGCAGCTTTTTCGCCATGGGGACAGGTGATAATTCACCCCTCCACTTT	CASSFFAMGTGDNSPLHF
-	TRBV30	many	13	TRBJ2-5	TGTGCCTGGACGGGCGGGGACCAAGAGACCCAGTACTTC	CAWTGGDQETQYF
-	TRBV5-1	many	14	TRBJ1-5	TGCGCCAGCAGCTTGGCGACAGGCAATCAGCCCCAGCATTTT	CASSLATGNQPQHF
-	TRBV7-2	-	12	TRBJ1-2	TGTGCCAGCAGCTTAAGGCCCCTTGGCTACACCTTC	CASSLRPLGYTF
-	TRBV7-2	-	12	TRBJ1-2	TGTGCCAGCAGCCCACAGTCCTATGGCTACACCTTC	CASSPQSYGYTF
-	TRBV7-3	many	12	TRBJ2-5	TGTGCCAGCAGCGAGCTGGGGGAGACCCAGTACTTC	CASSELGETQYF
-	TRBV20-1	few	12	TRBJ2-3	TGCAGTACCCCCGATCGCACCCTTACGCAGTATTTT	CSTPDRTLTQYF
TRBD1	TRBV4-1	many	15	TRBJ2-1	TGCGCCAGCAGCCCAGGACAGGGGATAGACAATGAGCAGTTCTTC	CASSPGQGIDNEQFF
-	TRBV7-2	many	12	TRBJ1-5	TGTGCCAGCAGCTTAGATTCTCAGCCCCAGCATTTT	CASSLDSQPQHF
TRBD2	TRBV5-1	many	16	TRBJ2-1	TGCGCCAGCAGCTTGACCCGGACTAGCGGGGGGAATGAGCAGTTCTTC	CASSLTRTSGGNEQFF
-	TRBV5-5	many	13	TRBJ1-5	TGTGCCAGCAGCTTGGCCATGGGGACGCCCCAGCATTTT	CASSLAMGTPQHF
-	TRBV5-1	-	15	TRBJ2-6	TGCGCCAGCAGCTTGGTCGGCTCTGGGGCCAACGTCCTGACTTTC	CASSLVGSGANVLTF
-	TRBV3-1	few	12	TRBJ1-6	TGTGCCAGCAGCCGAGGGGATTCACCCCTCCACTTT	CASSRGDSPLHF
-	TRBV21-1	many	18	TRBJ1-5	TGTGCCAGCAGCAAAGGATTATGGGTGGATCCGGGCAATCAGCCCCAGCATTTT	CASSKGLWVDPGNQPQHF
TRBD1	TRBV19	few	14	TRBJ2-3	TGTGCCAGTAGTATTTCTAGGGGGCCAGATACGCAGTATTTT	CASSISRGPDTQYF